This T cell receptor beta chain comes out of a study of PD-L1 blockade in urothelial cancer. With V trimmed by 3 bases and J by 5 bases, 19 bases remained unmatched. This CDR3 has 19 amino acids. Per the germline V gene, CDR1 is MDHEN and CDR2 is SYDVKM. This table comes from immunoSEQ multiplex PCR, and its TCRdb copy is limited to in-frame clones, with some not included. The table has 70,000 or so clones, roughly 84% seen once; the top ten hold 4% to 6%. This receptor was obtained from a man in his 70s with urothelial cancer. The rearrangement links TRBV28 to TRBJ1-5; 7 bases match TRBD1. Here the sequenced sample was PBMCs, taken around atezolizumab (anti-PD-L1) treatment. The CDR3 reads CASSLGTGVGSLGDQPQHF. The CDR3 DNA reads as TGTGCCAGCAGTTTGGGCACAGGGGTAGGATCCTTGGGGGATCAGCCCCAGCATTTT.